Listed below are T cell receptor beta chains from one sample, sequenced in a study of CD8+CD57+ T cells in acquired aplastic anemia. TCRdb reprocessed the reads via MiXCR and lists one record per CDR3 protein. This table has some 47,000 distinct CDR3 sequences, roughly 69% appearing once. The specimen sequenced was sorted CD4+, CD8+, or CD8+CD57+ T cells (not recorded which) from PBMCs. The receptor source for this set is a human donor in good health, serving as a control. The conserved cysteine and the conserved F or W are not part of the CDR3 here. The size of a clone is reported for some rows only, either as once, few or many, or as a class for expanded clones.

TRBV20-1	many	TRBJ2-1	SASRLGSGGFNEQF
TRBV15	once	TRBJ2-5	ATSRGSGGAEETQY
TRBV15	-	TRBJ2-7	ATSRDPHRDEQY
TRBV4-1	-	TRBJ2-7	ASSQDSFGFSYEQY
TRBV20-1	-	TRBJ2-5	SAWDSQETQY
TRBV6-6	-	TRBJ2-2	ASRGWQGNTGELF
TRBV19	-	TRBJ2-5	ATQLGLASETQY
TRBV7-9	many	TRBJ1-4	ASSHTTGIKEKLF
TRBV11-1	-	TRBJ2-1	ASSSPTSDEQF
TRBV10-3	-	TRBJ2-7	ASSSGTGGQQY
TRBV25-1	-	TRBJ2-7	ASSSQSYEQY
TRBV7-9	-	TRBJ2-7	ASSFSGGTEQY
TRBV7-9	-	TRBJ2-1	ASSFGGDNEQF
TRBV7-8	-	TRBJ1-1	ASSTSGLRTEAF
TRBV2	-	TRBJ2-7	ASSPSTSGYEQY
TRBV14	-	TRBJ1-4	ASSQVQGAAELF